These T cell receptor beta chains were read from a single sample in a study of T cells in Graves' hyperthyroidism and ophthalmopathy. TCRdb re-derived calls from the multiplex PCR reads in MiXCR, one entry per CDR3 protein. The sample consists of 450,000 to 650,000 distinct CDR3 sequences, 17% of them appearing once. The sample consisted of blood. All receptors derive from a woman aged 18-29 years with Graves' ophthalmopathy. Each CDR3 is given with its conserved first and last residue. A D gene is named only where the DNA matches it firmly. The size field is filled for only some rows; it gives once, few, many or a size class.

>few|TRBV15|TRBJ1-1|TRBD1|17
TGTGCCACCAGCAGAGGACAGGGAAGTCCTTTTAACACTGAAGCTTTCTTT
CATSRGQGSPFNTEAFF
>-|TRBV20-1|TRBJ2-7|-|14
TGCAGTGCAGACTTTGGACGTACAACAGGCGAGCAGTACTTC
CSADFGRTTGEQYF
>many|TRBV7-2|TRBJ2-1|-|12
TGTGCCAGCAGCTGGGTGGACAATGAGCAGTTCTTC
CASSWVDNEQFF
>many|TRBV7-8|TRBJ2-3|-|17
TGTGCCAGCAGCTTAATTCGGGCTAGCTCCAGACCGGATACGCAGTATTTT
CASSLIRASSRPDTQYF
>many|TRBV6-1|TRBJ2-7|-|12
TGTGCCAGCGGGTGGGGGGGCGACGAGCAGTACTTC
CASGWGGDEQYF
>few|TRBV7-9|TRBJ2-5|TRBD2|17
TGTGCCAGCAGCTTCTCCCTCGGACTAGCGGGCCAAGAGACCCAGTACTTC
CASSFSLGLAGQETQYF
>many|TRBV20-1|TRBJ2-1|-|15
TGCAGTGCTAGATGGGGGGGGGCTTCCTACAATGAGCAGTTCTTC
CSARWGGASYNEQFF
>-|TRBV7-9|TRBJ2-7|-|14
TGTGCCAGCAGCTTCTTACTAGCTGATTACGAGCAGTACTTC
CASSFLLADYEQYF
>many|TRBV5-1|TRBJ1-1|-|13
TGCGCCAGCAGCCAAGGTTGGCTAACTGAAGCTTTCTTT
CASSQGWLTEAFF
>few|TRBV27|TRBJ1-1|-|14
TGTGCCAGCAGTTTACCAGGGTTGGGCACTGAAGCTTTCTTT
CASSLPGLGTEAFF
>many|TRBV12-3/TRBV12-4|TRBJ2-7|TRBD2|18
TGTGCCAGCAGTTTCCCCCGGCAACTAGCGGGGGGGCCCTACGAGCAGTACTTC
CASSFPRQLAGGPYEQYF
>-|TRBV19|TRBJ2-5|-|16
TGTGCCAGTAGTCCCCACCCAAAGGGCGGGGAAGAGACCCAGTACTTC
CASSPHPKGGEETQYF
>-|TRBV7-2|TRBJ1-5|-|14
TGTGCCAGCAGCTTAGTAGGGGTGGGTCAGCCCCAGCATTTT
CASSLVGVGQPQHF
>-|TRBV12-3/TRBV12-4|TRBJ2-1|TRBD2|18
TGTGCCAGCAGGTTAATGTGGACTAGCGGAATAGATTACAATGAGCAGTTCTTC
CASRLMWTSGIDYNEQFF
>many|TRBV20-1|TRBJ1-5|TRBD1|14
TGCAGTGCTAGTACAGGGGATGTTTGGCAGCCCCAGCATTTT
CSASTGDVWQPQHF
>many|TRBV6-5|TRBJ1-2|-|12
TGTGCCAGCAGTTACTTGGGGGCTGGCTACACCTTC
CASSYLGAGYTF
>-|TRBV5-1|TRBJ1-4|TRBD1|15
TGCGCCAGCAGCTTTACAGGGGGCTCTAATGAAAAACTGTTTTTT
CASSFTGGSNEKLFF
>many|TRBV9|TRBJ2-5|-|14
TGTGCCAGCAGCGTAGCTGGCGGCGGGGAGACCCAGTACTTC
CASSVAGGGETQYF
>-|TRBV11-2|TRBJ2-4|TRBD2|17
TGTGCCAGCAGCTTAGATCCCGGCGGGAGGGCCAAAAACATTCAGTACTTC
CASSLDPGGRAKNIQYF
>many|TRBV10-3|TRBJ2-1|TRBD2|14
TGTGCCATCATGAATCGGAGCGGGGGGAATGAGCAGTTCTTC
CAIMNRSGGNEQFF
>many|TRBV7-9|TRBJ2-7|-|13
TGTGCCAGCAGTCTCAATCAGGGTAACGAGCAGTACTTC
CASSLNQGNEQYF
>-|TRBV4-1|TRBJ2-1|TRBD1|15
TGCGCCAGCAGCCAACAGGGACAGGCTTACAATGAGCAGTTCTTC
CASSQQGQAYNEQFF
>-|TRBV20-1|TRBJ2-7|TRBD2|14
TGCAGTGCTAGAGCGCCTAGCGGGAGGTACGAGCAGTACTTC
CSARAPSGRYEQYF
>few|TRBV20-1|TRBJ1-6|-|15
TGCAGTGCTCCCCTCGGGAGCTCCTATAATTCACCCCTCCACTTT
CSAPLGSSYNSPLHF
>-|TRBV27|TRBJ1-1|-|16
TGTGCCAGCATGTTCAGGACTCCCTCTTTGAGGACTGAAGCTTTCTTT
CASMFRTPSLRTEAFF
>-|TRBV11-2|TRBJ2-7|TRBD2|17
TGTGCCAGCAGTGCACTAGCGAACACCGGGGAGCTGTACGAGCAGTACTTC
CASSALANTGELYEQYF
>-|TRBV25-1|TRBJ1-1|-|17
TGTGCCAGCAGTGAATCGGAGGGACTTGATGAACTCACTGAAGCTTTCTTT
CASSESEGLDELTEAFF
>-|TRBV29-1|TRBJ2-7|TRBD2|16
TGCAGCGTTGAAGGAGGACTAGCGGGGCCTACCTACGAGCAGTACTTC
CSVEGGLAGPTYEQYF
>few|TRBV12-3/TRBV12-4|TRBJ2-7|TRBD1|16
TGTGCCAGCGGTTTTAGCCTCGGGACAGGGCTCTACGAGCAGTACTTC
CASGFSLGTGLYEQYF
>-|TRBV28|TRBJ2-1|TRBD2|18
TGTGCCAGCAGTTCCCGGACTAGCGGGACCCCACGGGACAATGAGCAGTTCTTC
CASSSRTSGTPRDNEQFF
>many|TRBV7-2|TRBJ2-5|TRBD1|15
TGTGCCAGCAGCTTTGACAGGGGAGCCCAAGAGACCCAGTACTTC
CASSFDRGAQETQYF
>many|TRBV30|TRBJ2-3|TRBD2|13
TGTGCCTGGGGTAGCGGGAGCGCAGATACGCAGTATTTT
CAWGSGSADTQYF
>-|TRBV19|TRBJ2-7|-|13
TGTGCCAGTAGCAATAGCGGAGCCTACGAGCAGTACTTC
CASSNSGAYEQYF
>many|TRBV5-1|TRBJ2-1|-|14
TGCGCCAGCAGCTTGGACAGGTTTTACAATGAGCAGTTCTTC
CASSLDRFYNEQFF
>once|TRBV12-3/TRBV12-4|TRBJ2-3|-|14
TGTGCCAGCAGTTTGCCGGGGCCCACAGATACGCAGTATTTT
CASSLPGPTDTQYF
>few|TRBV3-1|TRBJ2-3|TRBD2|19
TGTGCCAGCAGCCCCGAGGTTGATCGGGGGGACGCCAGCACAGATACGCAGTATTTT
CASSPEVDRGDASTDTQYF
>many|TRBV5-4|TRBJ1-1|-|12
TGTGCCAGCCGACTGAGTGGGGGGCGAGCTTTCTTT
CASRLSGGRAFF
>few|TRBV27|TRBJ1-5|TRBD1|15
TGTGCCAGCAGTTTATCTACAGGGGGAGGTCAGCCCCAGCATTTT
CASSLSTGGGQPQHF
>many|TRBV30|TRBJ1-2|TRBD1|14
TGTGCCTGGAGTTTAGGACAGGGGGCGCCTGGCTACACCTTC
CAWSLGQGAPGYTF
>many|TRBV30|TRBJ1-1|-|14
TGTGCCTGGAGCCCCCGAATCTCGAACACTGAAGCTTTCTTT
CAWSPRISNTEAFF
>-|TRBV3-1|TRBJ2-7|-|17
TGTGCCAGCAGCCAAGAAGGCAGGGCAGGGGTTACCTACGAGCAGTACTTC
CASSQEGRAGVTYEQYF
>many|TRBV7-9|TRBJ2-3|TRBD2|16
TGTGCCAGCAGCCTTCTTCGAGCGGGAACTCGTAATACGCAGTATTTT
CASSLLRAGTRNTQYF
>-|TRBV2|TRBJ2-3|TRBD2|17
TGTGCCAGCAGGACCGGACTAGCGGGAGTGGTTCCAGATACGCAGTATTTT
CASRTGLAGVVPDTQYF
>-|TRBV20-1|TRBJ2-1|TRBD2|13
TGCAGTGCAAATAGCGGGAGGACCAATGAGCAGTTCTTC
CSANSGRTNEQFF
>-|TRBV7-2|TRBJ2-5|TRBD2|16
TGTGCCAGCAGCCACCAACTAGCGGGAGAACAAGAGACCCAGTACTTC
CASSHQLAGEQETQYF
>many|TRBV2|TRBJ1-1|-|14
TGTGCCAGCAGTGTTTCGGGGGGTATCACTGAAGCTTTCTTT
CASSVSGGITEAFF
>-|TRBV4-1|TRBJ2-7|-|15
TGCGCCAGCAGCCAAGATAGCCTAGCCCCCTACGAGCAGTACTTC
CASSQDSLAPYEQYF
>many|TRBV20-1|TRBJ2-3|TRBD2|18
TGCAGTGCTTTTACAGGACTAGCGGGGGATTCTAGCACAGATACGCAGTATTTT
CSAFTGLAGDSSTDTQYF
>many|TRBV7-2|TRBJ2-7|-|15
TGTGCCAGCAGCTTAGATGGGGGACCCTACTACGAGCAGTACTTC
CASSLDGGPYYEQYF
>-|TRBV6-1|TRBJ2-3|-|12
TGTGCCAGCAGAGGGACTTCGTATACGCAGTATTTT
CASRGTSYTQYF
>-|TRBV5-8|TRBJ1-2|-|14
TGTGCCAGCAGCGCGTTTCCAGTAGCTTATGGCTACACCTTC
CASSAFPVAYGYTF
>many|TRBV12-3/TRBV12-4|TRBJ2-7|-|15
TGTGCCAGCAGTTTTGGTCGGAGGGGGACCTACGAGCAGTACTTC
CASSFGRRGTYEQYF
>many|TRBV28|TRBJ2-1|TRBD1|19
TGTGCCAGCACCGCGACTTCGGGACAGACGCTTTTCTCCTACAATGAGCAGTTCTTC
CASTATSGQTLFSYNEQFF
>many|TRBV2|TRBJ2-1|TRBD1|15
TGTGCCAGCATCCTCCGGGACAGCGAATACAATGAGCAGTTCTTC
CASILRDSEYNEQFF
>many|TRBV7-9|TRBJ2-7|TRBD1|16
TGTGCCAGCAGCTTAGCCCCTGACAGGGCCCCCTACGAGCAGTACTTC
CASSLAPDRAPYEQYF